This is a list of T cell receptor beta chains from one sample in a study of OX40 agonist ivuxolimab in advanced cancers. Method: immunoSEQ multiplex PCR; TCRdb's copy keeps in-frame clones and lacks some. Of tens of thousands of clones listed, around 87% are singletons. This specimen consisted of CD4+ or CD8+ T cells sorted from blood, obtained in a trial of the OX40 agonist ivuxolimab. The receptors were sampled from an adult with an advanced solid tumor such as melanoma, head and neck, liver or kidney cancer. Each CDR3 is given with its conserved first and last residue. D genes are given only for firm matches. Part of the rows lack a size; the others show once, few, many or a class for expanded clones.

>TRBV19|-|-|TRBJ1-4
TGTGCCAGTAGCCGAGGTGGAGCCTCTAATGAAAAACTGTTTTTT
CASSRGGASNEKLFF
>TRBV5-4|-|-|TRBJ2-5
TGTGCCTCGTCGGAACAAGGGGGACAAGAGACCCAGTACTTC
CASSEQGGQETQYF
>TRBV13|TRBD1|-|TRBJ2-7
TGTGCCAGCAGCCATACGCGACCGTGGGACAGGGGCACCTACGAGCAGTACTTC
CASSHTRPWDRGTYEQYF
>TRBV7-2|TRBD2|-|TRBJ2-7
TGTGCCAGCAGTCGAAACGTAGCGGGAGGAAACGAGCAGTACTTC
CASSRNVAGGNEQYF
>TRBV27|-|-|TRBJ2-3
TGTGCCAGCAGTTCCCACAATACAGATACGCAGTATTTT
CASSSHNTDTQYF
>TRBV7-7|TRBD1|-|TRBJ2-5
TGTGCCAGCAGCTTAGAAAGGACAGGGCAGACCCAGTACTTC
CASSLERTGQTQYF
>TRBV4-3|-|few|TRBJ2-3
TGCGCCAGCAGCCAAGGACAGACCAGCACAGATACGCAGTATTTT
CASSQGQTSTDTQYF
>TRBV28|TRBD1|-|TRBJ1-4
TGTGCCAGCAGTTTCCAGGGGGCTCGATTGGAAAAACTGTTTTTT
CASSFQGARLEKLFF
>TRBV27|-|-|TRBJ1-2
TGTGCCAGCAGTTTATCGGGCGGGGGATACTCTAACTATGGCTACACCTTC
CASSLSGGGYSNYGYTF
>TRBV11-2|-|-|TRBJ1-2
TGTGCCAGCAGCTTAGGGGCAAGAGCTAACTATGGCTACACCTTC
CASSLGARANYGYTF
>TRBV5-4|-|-|TRBJ2-2
TGTGCCAGCAGCTCAAGGACGAACACCGGGGAGCTGTTTTTT
CASSSRTNTGELFF
>TRBV5-4|TRBD2|-|TRBJ2-1
TGTGCCAGCAGCCCCCGGGACGGGAGGGCTGAGCAGTTCTTC
CASSPRDGRAEQFF
>TRBV9|-|-|TRBJ2-3
TGTGCCAGCAGCGTAGTCGGCACAGATACGCAGTATTTT
CASSVVGTDTQYF
>TRBV6-6|-|-|TRBJ2-5
TGTGCCAGCAGCCCCGCTAGTGAGACCCAGTACTTC
CASSPASETQYF
>TRBV4-1|-|-|TRBJ1-5
TGCGCCAGCAGCCGCCTTGAGGGGGGTGGCAATCAGCCCCAGCATTTT
CASSRLEGGGNQPQHF
>TRBV9|-|-|TRBJ1-2
TGTGCCAGCAGCGTACAGTCAGGAGCTAACTATGGCTACACCTTC
CASSVQSGANYGYTF
>TRBV5-6|-|few|TRBJ2-7
TGTGCCAGCAGCTTGTACGGGAGAACCTACGAGCAGTACTTC
CASSLYGRTYEQYF
>TRBV11-2|-|-|TRBJ2-7
TGTGCCAGCAGCTTAGGGACGAGGACCTACGAGCAGTACTTC
CASSLGTRTYEQYF
>TRBV10-1|-|-|TRBJ1-5
TGCGCCAGCAGTAACAGCAATCAGCCCCAGCATTTT
CASSNSNQPQHF
>TRBV5-8|-|-|TRBJ1-5
TGTGCCAGCAGCTTCCGTAATCAGCCCCAGCATTTT
CASSFRNQPQHF
>TRBV5-5|TRBD1|once|TRBJ2-1
TGTGCCAGCAGCCTGGGACAGCCACCCTACAATGAGCAGTTCTTC
CASSLGQPPYNEQFF
>TRBV6-1|TRBD2|-|TRBJ2-3
TGTGCCAGCAGAGCCGGGACTAGCGGCACAGATACGCAGTATTTT
CASRAGTSGTDTQYF
>TRBV6-6|-|-|TRBJ2-7
TGTGCCAGCAGTTCCGCCTACGAGCAGTACTTC
CASSSAYEQYF
>TRBV7-2|TRBD1|-|TRBJ1-1
TGTGCCAGCAGCAGCAGACAGGGGTTTGAAGCTTTCTTT
CASSSRQGFEAFF
>TRBV18|TRBD1|-|TRBJ1-4
TGTGCCAGCTCACAGACCAGGGGGACTAATGAAAAACTGTTTTTT
CASSQTRGTNEKLFF
>TRBV7-8|TRBD1|once|TRBJ1-3
TGTGCCAGCACTGCGGGCCCAGGGGGCGCAGGTTTTGGAAACACCATATATTTT
CASTAGPGGAGFGNTIYF
>TRBV7-6|-|-|TRBJ2-1
TGTGCCAGCAGCTTAGTTGCGGGAACGTACAATGAGCAGTTCTTC
CASSLVAGTYNEQFF
>TRBV19|-|-|TRBJ2-1
TGTGCCAGTAGTATACCCGAGGGGGGTTTCAATGAGCAGTTCTTC
CASSIPEGGFNEQFF
>TRBV28|-|-|TRBJ1-4
TGTGCCAGCAGTTTATATGTCGGAAATGAAAAACTGTTTTTT
CASSLYVGNEKLFF
>TRBV10-1|TRBD2|-|TRBJ2-1
TGCGCCAGCAGTGAGTATCGGCTCCCGTCGGCGGGAGGACCGGGGAATGAGCAGTTCTTC
CASSEYRLPSAGGPGNEQFF
>TRBV19|-|-|TRBJ2-2
TGTGCCAGTAGTATCCGGGAGAGCGGCACCGGGGAGCTGTTTTTT
CASSIRESGTGELFF
>TRBV6-6|-|-|TRBJ1-1
TGTGCCAGCAGTTACTCGAGGATTCCTGAAGCTTTCTTT
CASSYSRIPEAFF
>TRBV18|-|-|TRBJ1-1
TGTGCCAGCTCACCACGGGACCCGGGAGGAGGCACTGAAGCTTTCTTT
CASSPRDPGGGTEAFF
>TRBV7-9|-|-|TRBJ1-1
TGTGCCAGCAGCTTACTAGCCCAGACTGAAGCTTTCTTT
CASSLLAQTEAFF
>TRBV12-5|-|-|TRBJ2-7
TGTGCTAGTGTTTTATTCTACGAGCAGTACTTC
CASVLFYEQYF
>TRBV5-1|-|-|TRBJ1-1
TGCGCCAGCAGCCCGGACTTGGGGGACACTGAAGCTTTCTTT
CASSPDLGDTEAFF
>TRBV6-1|TRBD2|-|TRBJ2-7
TGTGCCAGCAGTGAACCGGGACTACGACTAGAATACGAGCAGTACTTC
CASSEPGLRLEYEQYF
>TRBV25-1|TRBD1|-|TRBJ1-1
TGTGCCAGCAGTGACCCGGGACAGGGGGGTACTGAAGCTTTCTTT
CASSDPGQGGTEAFF
>TRBV7-9|TRBD1|-|TRBJ1-1
TGTGCCAGCAGCTCGGGACAGGTCAACACTGAAGCTTTCTTT
CASSSGQVNTEAFF
>TRBV5-1|TRBD2|once|TRBJ2-5
TGCGCCAGCAGCTTTCCCGTCGGGGCGGGAGGGCCCTCGTCCGAGACCCAGTACTTC
CASSFPVGAGGPSSETQYF
>TRBV11-3|-|-|TRBJ1-1
TGTGCCAGCAGCTTAGTCGGGGACAAAGCTTTCTTT
CASSLVGDKAFF
>TRBV5-4|TRBD2|-|TRBJ2-1
TGTGCCAGCAGCGCAGGCGGGAGCACCTACAATGAGCAGTTCTTC
CASSAGGSTYNEQFF